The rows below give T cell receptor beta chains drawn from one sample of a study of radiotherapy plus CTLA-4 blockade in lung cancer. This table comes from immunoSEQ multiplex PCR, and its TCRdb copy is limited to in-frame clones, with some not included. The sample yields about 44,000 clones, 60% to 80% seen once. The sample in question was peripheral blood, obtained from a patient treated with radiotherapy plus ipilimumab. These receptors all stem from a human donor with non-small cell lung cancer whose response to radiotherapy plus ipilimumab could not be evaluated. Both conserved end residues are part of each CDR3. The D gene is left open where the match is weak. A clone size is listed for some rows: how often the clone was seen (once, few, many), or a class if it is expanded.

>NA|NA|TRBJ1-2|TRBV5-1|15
TGCGCCAGCAGCTTGGGACACAGCCTCTTCTATGGCTACACCTTC
CASSLGHSLFYGYTF
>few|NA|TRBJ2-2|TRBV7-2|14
TGTGCCAGCGGACCTAGCTCGGGCACCGGGGAGCTGTTTTTT
CASGPSSGTGELFF
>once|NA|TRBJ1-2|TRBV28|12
TGTGCCAGCAGTTTAGTGGCGAGGGGCTACACCTTC
CASSLVARGYTF
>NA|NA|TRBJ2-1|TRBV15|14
TGTGCCACCAGCAGCCAAAGGGGCTACAATGAGCAGTTCTTC
CATSSQRGYNEQFF
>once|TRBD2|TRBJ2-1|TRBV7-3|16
TGTGCCAGCAGCCCGCAGGCACGACTAGCGGGAGATGAGCAGTTCTTC
CASSPQARLAGDEQFF
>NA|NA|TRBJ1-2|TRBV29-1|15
TGCAGCGCCCTCCTCGGGGTCGGATCCCTGGATGGCTACACCTTC
CSALLGVGSLDGYTF
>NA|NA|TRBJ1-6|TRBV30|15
TGTGCCTGGAGTTCGACGGACGGGGGGGGTTCACCCCTCCACTTT
CAWSSTDGGGSPLHF
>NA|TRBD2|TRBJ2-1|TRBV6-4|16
TGTGCCAGCAGTGAGGGCGGCGGGGGCTCCTACAATGAGCAGTTCTTC
CASSEGGGGSYNEQFF
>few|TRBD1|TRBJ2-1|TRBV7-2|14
TGTGCCAGCAGCTTAGGACAGGGTGGCAATGAGCAGTTCTTC
CASSLGQGGNEQFF
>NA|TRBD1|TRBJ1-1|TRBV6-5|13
TGTGCCAGCAGCCTCACAGGGGACACTGAAGCTTTCTTT
CASSLTGDTEAFF
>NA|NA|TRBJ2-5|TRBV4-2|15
TGTGCCAGCAGCCACTCTGGAGGGGACCAAGAGACCCAGTACTTC
CASSHSGGDQETQYF
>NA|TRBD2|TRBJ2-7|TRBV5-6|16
TGTGCCAGCAGCTGGGGGACTAGCGGGACCTGGGACGAGCAGTACTTC
CASSWGTSGTWDEQYF
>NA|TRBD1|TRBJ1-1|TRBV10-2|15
TGCGCCAGCAGCGGACGGAGACAGGGTGAAGCTGAAGCTTTCTTT
CASSGRRQGEAEAFF
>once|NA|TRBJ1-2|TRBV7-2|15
TGTGCCAGCAGCCGGGAATATACAGCTAACTATGGCTACACCTTC
CASSREYTANYGYTF
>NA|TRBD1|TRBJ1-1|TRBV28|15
TGTGCCAGCAGTCTAAAGACAGGGGCCCACACTGAAGCTTTCTTT
CASSLKTGAHTEAFF
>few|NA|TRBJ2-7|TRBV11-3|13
TGTGCCAGCAGCTTCGGACTGAACTACGAGCAGTACTTC
CASSFGLNYEQYF
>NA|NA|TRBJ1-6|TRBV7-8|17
TGTGCCAGCAGCGAGAGACAGCGAAGCTCCTATAATTCACCCCTCCACTTT
CASSERQRSSYNSPLHF
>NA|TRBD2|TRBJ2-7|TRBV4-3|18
TGCGCCAGCAGCCGTTCCCAGGGAGCGGGAGGCCTAATACACGAGCAGTACTTC
CASSRSQGAGGLIHEQYF
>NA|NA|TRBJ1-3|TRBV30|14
TGTGCCTGGACCGAGGGACTATCTGGAAACACCATATATTTT
CAWTEGLSGNTIYF
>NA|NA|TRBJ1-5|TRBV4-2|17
TGTGCCAGCAGCCAAGGAAAGGCGGAAAGTCCCAATCAGCCCCAGCATTTT
CASSQGKAESPNQPQHF
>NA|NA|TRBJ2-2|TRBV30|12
TGTGCCTGGAACCCGGGGACCGGGGAGCTGTTTTTT
CAWNPGTGELFF
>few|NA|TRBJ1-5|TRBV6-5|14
TGTGCCAGCAGTTATGGAGGGCCCGGTCAGCCCCAGCATTTT
CASSYGGPGQPQHF
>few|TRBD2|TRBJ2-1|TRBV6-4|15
TGTGCCAGCAGTACCCCTAGCGGGAGGGACAATGAGCAGTTCTTC
CASSTPSGRDNEQFF
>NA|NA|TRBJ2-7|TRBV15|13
TGTGCCACCAGCACCGGACTATACTACGAGCAGTACTTC
CATSTGLYYEQYF
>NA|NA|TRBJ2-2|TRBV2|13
TGTGCCAGCAACCCGGCGAACACCGGGGAGCTGTTTTTT
CASNPANTGELFF
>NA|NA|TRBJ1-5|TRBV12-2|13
TGTGCAAGTCGCCCGAGGAGACGCCGGCCCCAGCATTTT
CASRPRRRRPQHF
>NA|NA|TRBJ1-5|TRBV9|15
TGTGCCAGCAGCGTAGGGGGCAGTGGCAATCAGCCCCAGCATTTT
CASSVGGSGNQPQHF
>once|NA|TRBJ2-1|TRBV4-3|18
TGCGCCAGCAGTCCAAGTATGCGGCAGGGCAGGGGTCGCAATGAGCAGTTCTTC
CASSPSMRQGRGRNEQFF
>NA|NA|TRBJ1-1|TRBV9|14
TGTGCCAGCAGCGTAGCTCCAAGGGGCACTGAAGCTTTCTTT
CASSVAPRGTEAFF
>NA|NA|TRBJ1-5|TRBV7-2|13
TGTGCCAGCAGTTTCAGGGGCAATCAGCCCCAGCATTTT
CASSFRGNQPQHF
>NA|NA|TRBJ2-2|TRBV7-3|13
TGTGCCAGCAGCGCCGCGGGCACCGGGGAGCTGTTTTTT
CASSAAGTGELFF
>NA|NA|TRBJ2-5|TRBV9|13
TGTGCCAGCAGCGACAGCAGCCAAGAGACCCAGTACTTC
CASSDSSQETQYF
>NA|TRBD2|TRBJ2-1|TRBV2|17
TGTGCCAGCATGCGACTAGCGGGAGGGGGCTCCTACAATGAGCAGTTCTTC
CASMRLAGGGSYNEQFF
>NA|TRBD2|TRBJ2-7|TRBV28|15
TGTGCCAGCACCCCAAGGGGACTAGTTAGTTACGAGCAGTACTTC
CASTPRGLVSYEQYF
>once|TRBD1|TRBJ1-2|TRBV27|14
TGTGCCAGCAGGCGGGACAGGGGCGACTATGGCTACACCTTC
CASRRDRGDYGYTF
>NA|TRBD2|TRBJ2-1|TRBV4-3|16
TGCGCCAGCAGCCGCGCACTAGCGGGAGGGGACAATGAGCAGTTCTTC
CASSRALAGGDNEQFF
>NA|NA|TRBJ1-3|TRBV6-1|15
TGTGCCAGCAGCTCAGTCTCTCTGTCTGGAAACACCATATATTTT
CASSSVSLSGNTIYF
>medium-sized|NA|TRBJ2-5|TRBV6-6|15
TGTGCCAGCAGTTACGGTGGGAGTGGAGAAGAGACCCAGTACTTC
CASSYGGSGEETQYF
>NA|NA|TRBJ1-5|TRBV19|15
TGTGCCAGTAGTCAAACAGGCTCTAGCAATCAGCCCCAGCATTTT
CASSQTGSSNQPQHF
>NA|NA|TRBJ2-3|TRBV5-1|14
TGCGCCAGCAGCCCTCTGGGCTACACAGATACGCAGTATTTT
CASSPLGYTDTQYF
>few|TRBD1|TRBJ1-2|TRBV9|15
TGTGCCAGCAGGACCCCAGGGGGCGAAGACACTGGCTACACCTTC
CASRTPGGEDTGYTF
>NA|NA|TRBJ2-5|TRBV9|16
TGTGCCAGCAGCCCCAGAGGAGCGGGCGGAATCGAGACCCAGTACTTC
CASSPRGAGGIETQYF
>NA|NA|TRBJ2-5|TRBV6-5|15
TGTGCCAGCAGTTACGGTGGGAGTGGAGAAGAGACCCAGTACTTC
CASSYGGSGEETQYF
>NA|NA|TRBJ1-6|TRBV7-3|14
TGTGCCAGCAGCCTCCTGGCCAATAATTCACCCCTCCACTTT
CASSLLANNSPLHF
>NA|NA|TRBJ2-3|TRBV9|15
TGTGCCAGCAGCGTATTTGGGGAGGCCGGTGATACGCAGTATTTT
CASSVFGEAGDTQYF
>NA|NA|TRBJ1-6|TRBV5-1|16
TGCGCCAGCAGCTGGGGTGGGGGCAGGGCGGATTCACCCCTCCACTTT
CASSWGGGRADSPLHF
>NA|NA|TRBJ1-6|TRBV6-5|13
TGTGCCAGCAGTTACGGGGCAGCGTCACCCCTCCACTTT
CASSYGAASPLHF
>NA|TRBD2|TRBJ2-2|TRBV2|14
TGTGCCAGCAGTCCACTAGCGGGCACCGGGGAGCTGTTTTTT
CASSPLAGTGELFF
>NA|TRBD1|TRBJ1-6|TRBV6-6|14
TGTGCCAGCAGGACAGGGAACGATAATTCACCCCTCCACTTT
CASRTGNDNSPLHF
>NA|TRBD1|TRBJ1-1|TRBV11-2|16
TGTGCCAGCAGCTTAGATCCACCCCCGACAGGGGGTTCAGCTTTCTTT
CASSLDPPPTGGSAFF
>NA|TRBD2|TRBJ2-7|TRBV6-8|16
TGTGCCAGCAGTTACTGGCGGACTAGCGGTATCTACGAGCAGTACTTC
CASSYWRTSGIYEQYF